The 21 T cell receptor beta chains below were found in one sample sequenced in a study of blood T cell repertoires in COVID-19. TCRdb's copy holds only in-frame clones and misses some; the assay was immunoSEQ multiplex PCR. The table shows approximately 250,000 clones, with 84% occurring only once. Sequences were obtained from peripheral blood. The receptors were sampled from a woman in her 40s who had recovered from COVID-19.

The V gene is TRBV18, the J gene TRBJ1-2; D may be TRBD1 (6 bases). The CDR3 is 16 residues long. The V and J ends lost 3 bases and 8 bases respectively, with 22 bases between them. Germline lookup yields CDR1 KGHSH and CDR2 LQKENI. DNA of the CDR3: TGTGCCAGCTCACCGCCTAACCTCGGGGGGCAGGGAGGCTACACCTTC. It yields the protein CASSPPNLGGQGGYTF.

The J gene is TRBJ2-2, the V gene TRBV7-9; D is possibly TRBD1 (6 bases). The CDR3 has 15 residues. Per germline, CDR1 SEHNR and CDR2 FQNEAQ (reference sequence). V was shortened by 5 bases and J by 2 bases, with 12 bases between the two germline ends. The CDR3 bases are TGTGCCAGCAGCCCAGGGGCAGCTAACACCGGGGAGCTGTTTTTT. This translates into CASSPGAANTGELFF.

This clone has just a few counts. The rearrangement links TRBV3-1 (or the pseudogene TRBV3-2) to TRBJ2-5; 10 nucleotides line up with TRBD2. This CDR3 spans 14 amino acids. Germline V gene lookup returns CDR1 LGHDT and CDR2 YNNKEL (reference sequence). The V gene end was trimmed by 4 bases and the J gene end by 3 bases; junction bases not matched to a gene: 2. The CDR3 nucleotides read TGTGCCAGCAGCCCCGGACTAGCGGAAGAGACCCAGTACTTC. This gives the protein CASSPGLAEETQYF.

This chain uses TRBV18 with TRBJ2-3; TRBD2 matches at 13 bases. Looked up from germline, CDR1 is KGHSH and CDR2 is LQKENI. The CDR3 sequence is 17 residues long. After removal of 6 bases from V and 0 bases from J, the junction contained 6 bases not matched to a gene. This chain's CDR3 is CASSPTSGGPSTDTQYF. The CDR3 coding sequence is TGTGCCAGCTCCCCGACTAGCGGGGGGCCCAGCACAGATACGCAGTATTTT.

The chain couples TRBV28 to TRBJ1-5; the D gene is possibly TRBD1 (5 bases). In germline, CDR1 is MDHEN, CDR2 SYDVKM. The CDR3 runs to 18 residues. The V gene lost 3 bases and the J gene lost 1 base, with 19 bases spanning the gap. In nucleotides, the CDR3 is TGTGCCAGCAGTTTTTGGGGGGTTAGGGGAGGGAGCAATCAGCCCCAGCATTTT. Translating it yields CASSFWGVRGGSNQPQHF.

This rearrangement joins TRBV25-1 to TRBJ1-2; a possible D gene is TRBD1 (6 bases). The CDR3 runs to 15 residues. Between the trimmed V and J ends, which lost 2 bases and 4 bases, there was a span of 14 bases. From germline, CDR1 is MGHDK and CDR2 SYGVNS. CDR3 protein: CASSEAGGPFYGYTF. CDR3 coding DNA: TGTGCCAGCAGTGAAGCGGGGGGGCCGTTCTATGGCTACACCTTC.

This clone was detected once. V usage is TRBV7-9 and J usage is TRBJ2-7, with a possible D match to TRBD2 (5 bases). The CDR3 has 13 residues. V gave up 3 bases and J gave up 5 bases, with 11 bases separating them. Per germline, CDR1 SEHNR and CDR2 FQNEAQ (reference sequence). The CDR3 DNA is TGTGCCAGCAGCTTTAGAGGGTTACACGAGCAGTACTTC. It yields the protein CASSFRGLHEQYF.

The CDR3 nucleotides are TGCGCCAGCAGCTTGAGCGCTCCTAATGAAAAACTGTTTTTT. Protein product: CASSLSAPNEKLFF. V and J are TRBV5-1 and TRBJ1-4, with D hard to call. Germline CDR1 is SGHRS and CDR2 is YFSETQ. CDR3 length: 14 residues. Trimming pared 1 base from V and 3 bases from J, leaving 7 bases between.

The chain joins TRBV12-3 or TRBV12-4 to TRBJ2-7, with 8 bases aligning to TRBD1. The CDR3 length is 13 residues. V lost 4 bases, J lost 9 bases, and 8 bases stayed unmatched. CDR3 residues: CASSSRTGRLQYF. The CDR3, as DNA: TGTGCCAGCAGTTCCCGGACAGGGCGATTGCAGTACTTC.

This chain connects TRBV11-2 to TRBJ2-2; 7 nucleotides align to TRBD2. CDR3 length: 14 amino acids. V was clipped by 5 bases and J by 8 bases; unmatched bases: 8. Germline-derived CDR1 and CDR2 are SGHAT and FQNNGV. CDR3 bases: TGTGCCAGCAGCCCTCTGGCGGGGGTGGGGGAGCTGTTTTTT. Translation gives CASSPLAGVGELFF.

The CDR3: CASSARDTEAFF. CDR3 sequence (DNA): TGTGCCAGCAGCGCCAGGGACACTGAAGCTTTCTTT. J is TRBJ1-1 and V is TRBV5-4, with D possibly being TRBD1 (5 bases). Per the germline V gene, CDR1 is SGHNT and CDR2 is YYREEE (reference sequence). Trimming pared 4 bases from V and 3 bases from J, leaving 7 bases between. The CDR3 runs to 12 residues.

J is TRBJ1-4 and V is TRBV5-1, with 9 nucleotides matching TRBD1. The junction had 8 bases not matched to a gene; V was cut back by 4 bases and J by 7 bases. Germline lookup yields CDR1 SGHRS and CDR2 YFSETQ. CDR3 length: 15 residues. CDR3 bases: TGCGCCAGCAGCGTCGGACAGGGGAATATTGAAAAACTGTTTTTT. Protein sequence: CASSVGQGNIEKLFF.

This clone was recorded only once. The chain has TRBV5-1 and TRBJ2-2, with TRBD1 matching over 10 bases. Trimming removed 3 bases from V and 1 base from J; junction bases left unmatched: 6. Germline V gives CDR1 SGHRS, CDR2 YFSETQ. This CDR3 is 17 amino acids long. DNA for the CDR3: TGCGCCAGCAGCTCCTCCCGGGACAGGGGGAACACCGGGGAGCTGTTTTTT. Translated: CASSSSRDRGNTGELFF. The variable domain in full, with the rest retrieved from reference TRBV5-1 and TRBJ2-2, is KAGVTQTPRYLIKTRGQQVTLSCSPISGHRSVSWYQQTPGQGLQFLFEYFSETQRNKGNFPGRFSGRQFSNSRSEMNVSTLELGDSALYLCASSSSRDRGNTGELFFGEGSRLTVL.

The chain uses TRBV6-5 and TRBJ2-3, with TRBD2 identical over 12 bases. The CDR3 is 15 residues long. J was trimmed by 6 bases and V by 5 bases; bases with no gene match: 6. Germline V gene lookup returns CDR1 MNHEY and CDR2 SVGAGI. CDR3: CASSKLAGGADTQYF. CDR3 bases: TGTGCCAGCAGTAAACTAGCGGGGGGAGCGGATACGCAGTATTTT.

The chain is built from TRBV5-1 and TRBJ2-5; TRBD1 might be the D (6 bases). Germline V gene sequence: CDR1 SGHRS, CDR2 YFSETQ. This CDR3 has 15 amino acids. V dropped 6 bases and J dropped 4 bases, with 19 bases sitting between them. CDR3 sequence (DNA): TGCGCCAGCAATAGGGCTTCAGGGGCTAGAGAGACCCAGTACTTC. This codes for CASNRASGARETQYF.

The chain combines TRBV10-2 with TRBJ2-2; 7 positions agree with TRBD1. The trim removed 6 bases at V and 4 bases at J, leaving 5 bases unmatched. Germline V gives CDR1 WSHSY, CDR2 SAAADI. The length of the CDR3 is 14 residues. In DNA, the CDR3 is TGCGCCAGCAGGCGACAGGGTTTCACCGGGGAGCTGTTTTTT. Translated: CASRRQGFTGELFF.

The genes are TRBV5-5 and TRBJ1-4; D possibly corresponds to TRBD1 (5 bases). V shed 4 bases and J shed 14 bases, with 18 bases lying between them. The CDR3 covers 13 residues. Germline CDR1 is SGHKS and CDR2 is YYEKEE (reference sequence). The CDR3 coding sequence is TGTGCCAGCAGCCCGGACATTTTGGGTAACCTGTTTTTT. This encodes CASSPDILGNLFF. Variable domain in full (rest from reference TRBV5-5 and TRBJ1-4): DAGVTQSPTHLIKTRGQQVTLRCSPISGHKSVSWYQQVLGQGPQFIFQYYEKEERGRGNFPDRFSARQFPNYSSELNVNALLLGDSALYLCASSPDILGNLFFGSGTQLSVL.

In nucleotides, the CDR3 is TGTGCCAGCAGCCAAGGCGTTTATACACCCCTCCACTTT. Its translation is CASSQGVYTPLHF. The rearrangement uses TRBV3-1 (or the pseudogene TRBV3-2) and TRBJ1-6; D is undetermined. The CDR3 has 13 residues. From germline, CDR1 is LGHDT and CDR2 YNNKEL (reference sequence). The V end lost 1 base, the J end lost 11 bases, and 9 bases lay between the germline ends.

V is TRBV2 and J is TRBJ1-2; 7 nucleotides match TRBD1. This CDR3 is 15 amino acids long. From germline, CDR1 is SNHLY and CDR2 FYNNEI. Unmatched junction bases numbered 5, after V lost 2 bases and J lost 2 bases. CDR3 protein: CASSEIMDRNYGYTF. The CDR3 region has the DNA TGTGCCAGCAGTGAAATAATGGACAGGAACTATGGCTACACCTTC.

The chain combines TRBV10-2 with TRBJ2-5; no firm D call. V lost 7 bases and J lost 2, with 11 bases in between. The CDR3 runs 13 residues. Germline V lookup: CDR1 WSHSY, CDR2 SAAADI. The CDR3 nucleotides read TGCGCCAGCAAGCGTGCTGGTCAAGAGACCCAGTACTTC. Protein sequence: CASKRAGQETQYF.

In nucleotides, the CDR3 is TGTGCCAGCAGCTTAAGGGGGCCCGGGGAGCTGTTTTTT. It specifies CASSLRGPGELFF. This chain connects TRBV13 to TRBJ2-2, with TRBD1 identical over 7 bases. Germline CDR1 reads PRHDT; CDR2 reads FYEKMQ (reference sequence). J was trimmed by 6 bases and V by 2 bases; bases with no gene match: 0. CDR3 length equals 13 residues. The whole variable domain, remainder taken from reference TRBV13 and TRBJ2-2, is AAGVIQSPRHLIKEKRETATLKCYPIPRHDTVYWYQQGPGQDPQFLISFYEKMQSDKGSIPDRFSAQQFSDYHSELNMSSLELGDSALYFCASSLRGPGELFFGEGSRLTVL.